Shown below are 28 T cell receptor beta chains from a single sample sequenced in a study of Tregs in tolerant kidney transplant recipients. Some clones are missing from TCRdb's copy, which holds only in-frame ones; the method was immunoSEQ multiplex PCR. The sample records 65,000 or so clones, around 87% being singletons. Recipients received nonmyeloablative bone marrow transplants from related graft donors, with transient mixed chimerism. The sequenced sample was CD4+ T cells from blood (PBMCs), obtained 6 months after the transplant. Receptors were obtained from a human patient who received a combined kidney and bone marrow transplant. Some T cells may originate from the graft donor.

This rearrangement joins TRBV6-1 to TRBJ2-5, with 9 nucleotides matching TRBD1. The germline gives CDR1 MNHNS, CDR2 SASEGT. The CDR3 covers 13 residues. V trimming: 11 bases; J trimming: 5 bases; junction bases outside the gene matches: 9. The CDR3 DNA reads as TGTGCCTGCGACAGGGGGTCGAGGGAGACCCAGTACTTC. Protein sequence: CACDRGSRETQYF.

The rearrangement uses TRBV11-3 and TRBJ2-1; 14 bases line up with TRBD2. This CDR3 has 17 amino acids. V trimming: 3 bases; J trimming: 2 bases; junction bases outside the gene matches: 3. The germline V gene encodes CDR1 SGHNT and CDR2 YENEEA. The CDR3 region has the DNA TGTGCCAGCAGCTTGGGGACTAGCGGGGGAACCTACAATGAGCAGTTCTTC. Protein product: CASSLGTSGGTYNEQFF. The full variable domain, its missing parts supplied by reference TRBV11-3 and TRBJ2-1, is EAGVVQSPRYKIIEKKQPVAFWCNPISGHNTLYWYLQNLGQGPELLIRYENEEAVDDSQLPKDRFSAERLKGVDSTLKIQPAELGDSAVYLCASSLGTSGGTYNEQFFGPGTRLTVL.

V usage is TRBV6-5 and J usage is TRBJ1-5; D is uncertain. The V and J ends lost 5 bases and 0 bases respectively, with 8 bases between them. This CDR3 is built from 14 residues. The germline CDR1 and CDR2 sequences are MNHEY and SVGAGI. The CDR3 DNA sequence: TGTGCCAGCAGTCTGTCTTATAGCAATCAGCCCCAGCATTTT. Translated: CASSLSYSNQPQHF.

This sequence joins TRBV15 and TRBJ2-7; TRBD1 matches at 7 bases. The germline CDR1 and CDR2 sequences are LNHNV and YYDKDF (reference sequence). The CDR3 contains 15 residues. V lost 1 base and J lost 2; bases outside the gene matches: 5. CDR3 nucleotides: TGTGCCACCAGCAGAGCTCACAGGGGCCCCTACGAGCAGTACTTC. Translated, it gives CATSRAHRGPYEQYF.

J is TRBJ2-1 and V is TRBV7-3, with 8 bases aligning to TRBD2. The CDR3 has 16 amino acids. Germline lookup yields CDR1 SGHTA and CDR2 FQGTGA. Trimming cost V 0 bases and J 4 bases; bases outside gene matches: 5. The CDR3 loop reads CASSLTGTSGYNEQFF. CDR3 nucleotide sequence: TGTGCCAGCAGCTTAACTGGAACTAGCGGTTACAATGAGCAGTTCTTC.

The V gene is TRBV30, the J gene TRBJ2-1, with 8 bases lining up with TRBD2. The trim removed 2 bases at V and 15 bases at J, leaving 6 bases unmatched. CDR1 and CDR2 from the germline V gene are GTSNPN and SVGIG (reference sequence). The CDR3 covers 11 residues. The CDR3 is CAWSSGTRRFF. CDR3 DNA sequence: TGTGCCTGGAGTTCCGGGACTAGGCGGTTCTTC.

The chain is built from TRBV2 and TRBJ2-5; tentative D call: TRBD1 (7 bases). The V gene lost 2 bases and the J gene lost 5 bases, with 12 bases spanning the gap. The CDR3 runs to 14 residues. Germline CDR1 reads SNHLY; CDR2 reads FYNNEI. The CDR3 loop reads CASSERRGPETQYF. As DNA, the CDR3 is TGTGCCAGCAGTGAAAGGAGGGGGCCGGAGACCCAGTACTTC.

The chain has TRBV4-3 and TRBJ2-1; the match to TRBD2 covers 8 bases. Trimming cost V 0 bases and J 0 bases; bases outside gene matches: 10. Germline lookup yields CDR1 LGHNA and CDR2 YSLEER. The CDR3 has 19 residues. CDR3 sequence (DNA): TGCGCCAGCAGCCAAGATGAAAGCGGGGGTGTATTCTCCTACAATGAGCAGTTCTTC. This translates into CASSQDESGGVFSYNEQFF.

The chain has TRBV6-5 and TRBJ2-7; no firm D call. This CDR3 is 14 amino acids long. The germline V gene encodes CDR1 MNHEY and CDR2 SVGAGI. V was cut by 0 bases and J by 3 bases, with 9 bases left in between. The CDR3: CASSYSFAGYEQYF. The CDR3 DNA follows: TGTGCCAGCAGTTACTCGTTCGCAGGCTACGAGCAGTACTTC.

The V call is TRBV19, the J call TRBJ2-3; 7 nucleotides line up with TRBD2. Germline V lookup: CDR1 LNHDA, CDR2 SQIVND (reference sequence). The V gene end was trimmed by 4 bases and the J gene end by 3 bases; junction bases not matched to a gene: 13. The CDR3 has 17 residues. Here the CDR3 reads CASSTKTSPLRTDTQYF. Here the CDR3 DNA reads TGTGCCAGTAGTACCAAGACTAGCCCCCTTCGAACAGATACGCAGTATTTT.

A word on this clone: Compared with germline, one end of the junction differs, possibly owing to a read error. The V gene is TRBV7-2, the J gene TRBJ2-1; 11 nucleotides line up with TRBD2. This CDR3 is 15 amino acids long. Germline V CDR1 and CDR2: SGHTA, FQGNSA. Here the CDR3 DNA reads TGTGCCAGCACCTTAGCGGGGGGGGTCAACAATGAGCAGTTCTTC. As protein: CASTLAGGVNNEQFF.

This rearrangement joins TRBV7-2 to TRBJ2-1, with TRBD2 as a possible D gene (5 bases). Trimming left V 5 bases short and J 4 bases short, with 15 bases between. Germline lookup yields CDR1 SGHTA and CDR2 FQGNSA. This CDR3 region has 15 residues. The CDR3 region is CASSPPGRKYNEQFF. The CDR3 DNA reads TGTGCCAGCAGCCCTCCGGGAAGAAAGTACAATGAGCAGTTCTTC.

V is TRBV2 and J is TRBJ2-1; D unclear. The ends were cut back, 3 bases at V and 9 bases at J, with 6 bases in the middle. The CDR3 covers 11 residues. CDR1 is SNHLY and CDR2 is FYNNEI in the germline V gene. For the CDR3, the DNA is TGTGCCAGCAGTGATGACTCTGAGCAGTTCTTC. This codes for CASSDDSEQFF.

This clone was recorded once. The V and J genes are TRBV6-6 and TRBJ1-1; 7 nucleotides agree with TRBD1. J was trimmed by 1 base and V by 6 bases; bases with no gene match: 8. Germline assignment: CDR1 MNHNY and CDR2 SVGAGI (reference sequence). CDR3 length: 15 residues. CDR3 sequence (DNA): TGTGCCAGCAGCGGTAGGGACAGCCAGAACACTGAAGCTTTCTTT. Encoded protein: CASSGRDSQNTEAFF.

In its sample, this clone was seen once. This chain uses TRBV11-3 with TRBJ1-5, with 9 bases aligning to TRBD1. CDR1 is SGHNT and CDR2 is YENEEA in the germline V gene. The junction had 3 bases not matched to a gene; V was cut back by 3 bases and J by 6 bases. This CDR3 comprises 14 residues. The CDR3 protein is CASSLGQGIQPQHF. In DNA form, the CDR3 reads TGTGCCAGCAGCTTGGGACAGGGTATTCAGCCCCAGCATTTT.

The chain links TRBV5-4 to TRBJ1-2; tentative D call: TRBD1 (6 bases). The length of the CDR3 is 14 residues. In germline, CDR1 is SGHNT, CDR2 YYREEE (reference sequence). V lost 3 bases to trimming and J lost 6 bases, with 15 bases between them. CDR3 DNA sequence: TGTGCCAGCAGCTCGGGACACCCAAGCAATGGCTACACCTTC. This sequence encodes CASSSGHPSNGYTF.

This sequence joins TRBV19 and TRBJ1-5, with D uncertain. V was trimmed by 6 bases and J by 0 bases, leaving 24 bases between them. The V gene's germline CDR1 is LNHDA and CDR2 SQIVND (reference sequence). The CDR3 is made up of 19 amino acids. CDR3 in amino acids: CASSLGSATHRGSNQPQHF. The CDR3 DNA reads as TGTGCCAGTAGCTTGGGCAGCGCGACCCACCGGGGTAGCAATCAGCCCCAGCATTTT. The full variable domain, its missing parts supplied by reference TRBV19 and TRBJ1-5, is DGGITQSPKYLFRKEGQNVTLSCEQNLNHDAMYWYRQDPGQGLRLIYYSQIVNDFQKGDIAEGYSVSREKKESFPLTVTSAQKNPTAFYLCASSLGSATHRGSNQPQHFGDGTRLSIL.

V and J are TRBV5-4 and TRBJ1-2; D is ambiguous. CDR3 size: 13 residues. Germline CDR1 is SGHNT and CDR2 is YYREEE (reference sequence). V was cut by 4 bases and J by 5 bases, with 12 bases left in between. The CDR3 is CASSITGRYGYTF. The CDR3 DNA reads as TGTGCCAGCAGCATAACTGGGAGGTATGGCTACACCTTC. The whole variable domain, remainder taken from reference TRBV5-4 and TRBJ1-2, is ETGVTQSPTHLIKTRGQQVTLRCSSQSGHNTVSWYQQALGQGPQFIFQYYREEENGRGNFPPRFSGLQFPNYSSELNVNALELDDSALYLCASSITGRYGYTFGSGTRLTVV.

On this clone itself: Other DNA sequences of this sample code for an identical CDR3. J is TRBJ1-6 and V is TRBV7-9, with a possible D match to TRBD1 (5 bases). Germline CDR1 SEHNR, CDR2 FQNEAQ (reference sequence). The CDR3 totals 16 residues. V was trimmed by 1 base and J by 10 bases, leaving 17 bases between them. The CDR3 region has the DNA TGTGCCAGCAGCTTAGGGGCCGGGGGTAGTTTCTCACCCCTCCACTTT. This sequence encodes CASSLGAGGSFSPLHF.

The DNA for the CDR3 is TGTGCCAGTAGTAGCCTCTCCGGGACAGAGTACCAAGAGACCCAGTACTTC. Translation gives CASSSLSGTEYQETQYF. The V gene is TRBV19, the J gene TRBJ2-5; TRBD1 matches at 7 bases. The CDR3 contains 17 residues. Looked up from germline, CDR1 is LNHDA and CDR2 is SQIVND (reference sequence). The V and J ends lost 4 bases and 0 bases, in that order; junction bases with no gene match: 11. Variable domain in full (rest from reference TRBV19 and TRBJ2-5): DGGITQSPKYLFRKEGQNVTLSCEQNLNHDAMYWYRQDPGQGLRLIYYSQIVNDFQKGDIAEGYSVSREKKESFPLTVTSAQKNPTAFYLCASSSLSGTEYQETQYFGPGTRLLVL.

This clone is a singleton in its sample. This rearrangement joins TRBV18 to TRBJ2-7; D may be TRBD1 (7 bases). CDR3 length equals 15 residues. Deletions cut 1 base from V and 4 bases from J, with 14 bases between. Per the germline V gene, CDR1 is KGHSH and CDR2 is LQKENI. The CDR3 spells CASSPLSRGTYEQYF. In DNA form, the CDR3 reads TGTGCCAGCTCACCACTCAGCAGGGGGACTTACGAGCAGTACTTC.

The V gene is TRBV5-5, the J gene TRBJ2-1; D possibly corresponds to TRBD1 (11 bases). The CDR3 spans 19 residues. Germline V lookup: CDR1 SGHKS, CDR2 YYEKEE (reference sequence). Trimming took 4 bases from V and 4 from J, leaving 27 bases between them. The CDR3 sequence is CASSLDRGPTSGAYNEQFF. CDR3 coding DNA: TGTGCCAGCAGCCTGGACAGGGGGCCTACTAGCGGGGCTTACAATGAGCAGTTCTTC.

CDR3 sequence: CASVQGGFTEAFF. DNA for the CDR3: TGTGCCAGCGTTCAGGGGGGTTTCACTGAAGCTTTCTTT. The rearrangement uses TRBV2 and TRBJ1-1; 7 bases are a match to TRBD1. Germline trimming cut 8 bases from V and 4 bases from J; bases unmatched to any gene: 7. Per germline, CDR1 SNHLY and CDR2 FYNNEI. This CDR3 spans 13 amino acids. The variable domain in full, with the rest retrieved from reference TRBV2 and TRBJ1-1, is EPEVTQTPSHQVTQMGQEVILRCVPISNHLYFYWYRQILGQKVEFLVSFYNNEISEKSEIFDDQFSVERPDGSNFTLKIRSTKLEDSAMYFCASVQGGFTEAFFGQGTRLTVV.

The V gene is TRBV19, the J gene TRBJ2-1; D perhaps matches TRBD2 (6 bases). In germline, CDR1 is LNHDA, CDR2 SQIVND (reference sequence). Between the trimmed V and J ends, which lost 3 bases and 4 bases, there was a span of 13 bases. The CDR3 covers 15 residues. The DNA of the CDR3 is TGTGCCAGTAGTATTAACGGGAGACCATACAATGAGCAGTTCTTC. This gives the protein CASSINGRPYNEQFF.

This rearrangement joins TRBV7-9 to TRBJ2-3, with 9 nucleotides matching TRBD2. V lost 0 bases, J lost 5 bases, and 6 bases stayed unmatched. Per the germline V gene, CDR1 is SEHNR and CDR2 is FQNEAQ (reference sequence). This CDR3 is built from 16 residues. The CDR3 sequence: CASSLARAGGLDTQYF. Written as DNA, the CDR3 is TGTGCCAGCAGCTTAGCGCGAGCGGGGGGCTTAGATACGCAGTATTTT.

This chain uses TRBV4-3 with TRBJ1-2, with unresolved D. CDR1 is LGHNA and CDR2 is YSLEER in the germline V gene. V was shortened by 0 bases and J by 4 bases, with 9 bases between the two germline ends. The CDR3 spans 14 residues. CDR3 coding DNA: TGCGCCAGCAGCCAAGATCAGGTTACCTATGGCTACACCTTC. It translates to CASSQDQVTYGYTF.

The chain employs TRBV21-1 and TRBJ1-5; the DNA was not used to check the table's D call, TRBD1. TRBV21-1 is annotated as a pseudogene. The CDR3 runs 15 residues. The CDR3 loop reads CASSDGTGVNQPQHF. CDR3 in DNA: TGTGCCAGCAGCGACGGGACAGGGGTCAATCAGCCCCAGCATTTT.

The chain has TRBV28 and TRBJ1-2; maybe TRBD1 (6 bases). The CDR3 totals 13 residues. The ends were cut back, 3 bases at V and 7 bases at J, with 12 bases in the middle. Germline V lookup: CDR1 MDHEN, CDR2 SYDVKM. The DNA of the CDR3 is TGTGCCAGCAGTTTCGGTCAGGGGTTTGGCTACACCTTC. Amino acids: CASSFGQGFGYTF.